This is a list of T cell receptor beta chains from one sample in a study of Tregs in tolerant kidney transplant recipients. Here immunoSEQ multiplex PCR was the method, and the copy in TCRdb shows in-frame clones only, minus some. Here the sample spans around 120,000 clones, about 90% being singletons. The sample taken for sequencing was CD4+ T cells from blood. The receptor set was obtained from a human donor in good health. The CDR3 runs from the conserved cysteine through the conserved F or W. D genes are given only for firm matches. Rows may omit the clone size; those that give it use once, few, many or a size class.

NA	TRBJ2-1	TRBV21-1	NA	CASSSPGGSDEQFF	TGTGCCAGCAGCAGTCCAGGGGGCTCAGATGAGCAGTTCTTC
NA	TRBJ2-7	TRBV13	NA	CASRKGTGYEQYF	TGTGCCAGCCGCAAGGGGACTGGCTACGAGCAGTACTTC
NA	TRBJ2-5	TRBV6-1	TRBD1	CASSERDRGQTQYF	TGTGCCAGCAGTGAACGGGACAGGGGCCAGACCCAGTACTTC
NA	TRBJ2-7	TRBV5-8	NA	CASSLMGRYEQYF	TGTGCCAGCAGCCTTATGGGCAGGTACGAGCAGTACTTC
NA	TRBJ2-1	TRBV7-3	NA	CASSLRPGRGDYNEQFF	TGTGCCAGCAGCTTAAGACCTGGGCGGGGAGACTACAATGAGCAGTTCTTC
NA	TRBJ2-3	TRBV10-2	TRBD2	CASSVIAGGPGDTQYF	TGCGCCAGCAGTGTGATAGCGGGAGGGCCTGGAGATACGCAGTATTTT
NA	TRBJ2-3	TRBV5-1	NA	CASSLRGDDTQYF	TGCGCCAGCAGCCTGAGAGGGGATGATACGCAGTATTTT
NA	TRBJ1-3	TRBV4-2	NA	CASTYGQGFNSGNTIYF	TGTGCCAGCACCTATGGGCAGGGCTTTAACTCTGGAAACACCATATATTTT
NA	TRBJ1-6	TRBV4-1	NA	CASSQGGGVNFFSPLHF	TGCGCCAGCAGCCAAGGAGGGGGGGTAAATTTTTTTTCACCCCTCCACTTT
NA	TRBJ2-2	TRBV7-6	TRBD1	CASSNPGQGLFF	TGTGCCAGCAGCAACCCTGGACAGGGGCTGTTTTTT
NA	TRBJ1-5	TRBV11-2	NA	CASSLGQGGNQPQHF	TGTGCCAGCAGCTTAGGCCAGGGCGGAAATCAGCCCCAGCATTTT
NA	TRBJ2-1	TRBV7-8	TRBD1	CASSQTPGQGIYGEQFF	TGTGCCAGCAGCCAAACGCCGGGACAGGGAATTTACGGGGAGCAGTTCTTC
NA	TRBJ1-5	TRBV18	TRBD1	CASSGGTAYSNQPQHF	TGTGCCAGCTCGGGAGGGACAGCTTATAGCAATCAGCCCCAGCATTTT
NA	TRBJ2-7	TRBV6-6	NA	CASTKGSPSYEQYF	TGTGCCAGCACCAAGGGGTCCCCCTCCTACGAGCAGTACTTC
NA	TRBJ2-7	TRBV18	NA	CASSPDQRGVYEQYF	TGTGCCAGCTCACCGGATCAGAGGGGGGTCTACGAGCAGTACTTC
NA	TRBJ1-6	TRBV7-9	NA	CASSLLGQVNSPLHF	TGTGCCAGCAGCTTATTGGGACAAGTAAATTCACCCCTCCACTTT
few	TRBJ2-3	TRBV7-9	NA	CASSFVVSRTDTQYF	TGTGCCAGCAGCTTCGTAGTATCTAGAACAGATACGCAGTATTTT
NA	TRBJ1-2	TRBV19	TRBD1	CASSHSGQGKTYGYTF	TGTGCCAGTAGTCACTCCGGACAGGGTAAGACCTATGGCTACACCTTC
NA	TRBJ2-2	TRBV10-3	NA	CAISESGGGLNTGELFF	TGTGCCATCAGTGAGTCCGGGGGCGGGTTGAACACCGGGGAGCTGTTTTTT
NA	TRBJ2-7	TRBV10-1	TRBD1	CASSSRTGGPYEQYF	TGCGCCAGCAGTTCACGGACAGGGGGCCCCTACGAGCAGTACTTC
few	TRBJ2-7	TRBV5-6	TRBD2	CASIRSGGSSYEQYF	TGTGCCAGCATCCGAAGCGGGGGGTCCTCCTACGAGCAGTACTTC
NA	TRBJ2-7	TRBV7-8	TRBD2	CASSLTPGLGSRQYF	TGTGCCAGCAGCTTAACCCCGGGACTAGGGTCTCGGCAGTACTTC
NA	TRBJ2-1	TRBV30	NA	CAWTLKGGANEQFF	TGTGCCTGGACTTTAAAGGGGGGGGCGAATGAGCAATTCTTC
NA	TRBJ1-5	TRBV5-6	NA	CASSLRQTNSNQPQHF	TGTGCCAGCAGCTTGCGGCAGACTAATAGCAATCAGCCCCAGCATTTT
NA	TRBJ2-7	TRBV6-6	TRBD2	CASTAAGRGEQYF	TGTGCCAGCACGGCGGCAGGGAGGGGCGAGCAGTACTTC
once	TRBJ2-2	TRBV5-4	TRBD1	CASRPGTENTGELFF	TGTGCCAGCAGACCCGGGACAGAGAACACCGGGGAGCTGTTTTTT
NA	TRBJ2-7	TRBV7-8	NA	CASSLGGFSYEQYF	TGTGCCAGCAGCTTGGGCGGTTTCTCCTACGAGCAGTACTTC
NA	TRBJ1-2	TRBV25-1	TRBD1	CASSDPHRGQGYGYTF	TGTGCCAGCAGTGACCCCCACAGGGGGCAGGGCTATGGCTACACCTTC
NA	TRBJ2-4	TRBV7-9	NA	CASSLVGPKNIQYF	TGTGCCAGCAGCTTAGTCGGCCCTAAAAACATTCAGTACTTC
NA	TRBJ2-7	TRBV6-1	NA	CASRTGTSQYEQYF	TGTGCCAGCAGAACCGGGACATCCCAATACGAGCAGTACTTC
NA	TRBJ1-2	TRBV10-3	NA	CAISESVGSAGYGYTF	TGTGCCATCAGTGAGTCGGTCGGATCTGCGGGCTATGGCTACACCTTC
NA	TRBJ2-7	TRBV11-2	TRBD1	CASSLDRGTYEQYF	TGTGCCAGCAGCTTAGACAGGGGGACCTACGAGCAGTACTTC
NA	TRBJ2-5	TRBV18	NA	CASSPPSGRLYQETQYF	TGTGCCAGCTCCCCACCGTCCGGCAGACTCTACCAAGAGACCCAGTACTTC
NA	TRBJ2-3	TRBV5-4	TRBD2	CASSLRTSGITDTQYF	TGTGCCAGCAGCTTGAGAACTAGCGGAATCACAGATACGCAGTATTTT
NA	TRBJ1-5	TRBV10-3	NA	CAISPNNQPQHF	TGTGCCATCAGCCCCAACAATCAGCCCCAGCATTTT
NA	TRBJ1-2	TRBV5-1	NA	CASSRQDSRDYTF	TGCGCCAGCAGCCGGCAGGACTCCCGTGACTACACCTTC
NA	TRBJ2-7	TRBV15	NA	CATSRGGGGSYEQYF	TGTGCCACCAGCAGAGGGGGAGGGGGCTCCTACGAGCAGTACTTC
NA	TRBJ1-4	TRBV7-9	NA	CASSRFGQDSFTTNEKLFF	TGTGCCAGCAGCCGATTTGGGCAGGACAGCTTCACAACTAATGAAAAACTGTTTTTT
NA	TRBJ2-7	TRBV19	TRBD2	CASQAGGSYEQYF	TGTGCCAGTCAGGCGGGAGGTAGCTACGAGCAGTACTTC
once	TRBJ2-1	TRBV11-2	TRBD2	CASSLDLGLAGGGEQFF	TGTGCCAGCAGCTTAGATTTAGGACTAGCGGGGGGAGGTGAGCAGTTCTTC
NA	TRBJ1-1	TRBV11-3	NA	CASSLLGGTEAFF	TGTGCCAGCAGCTTATTGGGTGGCACTGAAGCTTTCTTT
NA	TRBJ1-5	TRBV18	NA	CASSFAKAPQPQHF	TGTGCCAGCTCCTTCGCAAAGGCGCCTCAGCCCCAGCATTTT
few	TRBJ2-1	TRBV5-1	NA	CASSLGDLSRGEQFF	TGCGCCAGCAGCCTAGGGGATTTATCTCGGGGTGAGCAGTTCTTC
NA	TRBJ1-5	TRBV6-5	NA	CASRGRTDNQPQHF	TGTGCCAGCAGGGGGCGGACAGACAATCAGCCCCAGCATTTT
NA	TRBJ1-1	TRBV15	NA	CATSRHQQGNTEAFF	TGTGCCACCAGCAGACACCAACAGGGGAACACTGAAGCTTTCTTT
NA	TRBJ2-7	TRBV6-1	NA	CASRDSGPLSYEQYF	TGTGCCAGCCGCGATTCTGGGCCCCTCTCCTACGAGCAGTACTTC
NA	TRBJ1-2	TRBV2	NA	CASSSAGPYGYTF	TGTGCCAGCAGTTCGGCAGGGCCCTATGGCTACACCTTC
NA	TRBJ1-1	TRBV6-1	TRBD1	CASSVWTGGFTEAFF	TGTGCCAGCAGTGTTTGGACAGGGGGCTTCACTGAAGCTTTCTTT
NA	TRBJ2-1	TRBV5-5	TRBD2	CASSLGRTSGPNEQFF	TGTGCCAGCAGCTTGGGTAGGACTAGCGGCCCAAATGAGCAGTTCTTC
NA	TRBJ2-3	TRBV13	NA	CASSWARSTDTQYF	TGTGCCAGCAGCTGGGCACGAAGCACAGATACGCAGTATTTT
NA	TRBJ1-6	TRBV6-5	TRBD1	CASRTGFSPLHF	TGTGCCAGCAGGACAGGGTTTTCACCCCTCCACTTT
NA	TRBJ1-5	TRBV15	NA	CATSRDPGHVYNQPQHF	TGTGCCACCAGCAGAGATCCGGGACATGTATACAATCAGCCCCAGCATTTT
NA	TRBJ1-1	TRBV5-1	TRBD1	CASSLAITGDLDTEAFF	TGCGCCAGCAGCTTGGCCATCACAGGGGATCTGGACACTGAAGCTTTCTTT
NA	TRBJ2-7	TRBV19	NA	CASSEGPTSYEQYF	TGTGCCAGTAGTGAGGGACCGACTTCCTACGAGCAGTACTTC
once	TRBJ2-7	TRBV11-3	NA	CASSLVQTYEQYF	TGTGCCAGCAGCTTAGTTCAGACCTACGAGCAGTACTTC
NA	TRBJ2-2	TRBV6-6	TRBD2	CASRGTSGSITGELFF	TGTGCCAGCCGAGGGACTAGCGGGAGTATCACCGGGGAGCTGTTTTTT
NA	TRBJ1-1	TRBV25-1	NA	CASSEFGTRGEAFF	TGTGCCAGCAGTGAATTTGGGACAAGGGGTGAAGCTTTCTTT
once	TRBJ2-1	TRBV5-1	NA	CASSLAGGLNNEQFF	TGCGCCAGCAGCTTGGCCGGAGGACTAAACAATGAGCAGTTCTTC
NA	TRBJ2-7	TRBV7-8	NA	CASSLVSAILSYEQYF	TGTGCCAGCAGCTTAGTTAGCGCGATCCTCTCCTACGAGCAGTACTTC
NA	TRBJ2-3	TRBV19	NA	CASSVNPDTQYF	TGTGCCAGTAGTGTGAACCCAGATACGCAGTATTTT